The 25 T cell receptor beta chains in this list originate from one sample, sequenced in a study of blood T cell repertoires in COVID-19. Data came from immunoSEQ multiplex PCR; TCRdb stores just in-frame clones and leaves some out. The profile shows 310,000 or so clones, around 86% of them singletons. The sample was PBMCs or T cells enriched from blood (not recorded which). The receptors shown here come from a woman aged 18-29 years who had recovered from COVID-19.

The chain joins TRBV12-3 or TRBV12-4 to TRBJ1-1; possible D gene TRBD1, 6 bases. V gave up 6 bases and J gave up 3 bases, with 11 bases separating them. CDR3 length equals 13 residues. The CDR3 here is CASRRTAHTEAFF. DNA for the CDR3: TGTGCCAGCAGAAGGACAGCTCACACTGAAGCTTTCTTT.

The genes are TRBV5-4 and TRBJ2-3, with 10 bases lining up with TRBD2. Germline loops: CDR1 SGHNT, CDR2 YYREEE (reference sequence). The junction had 11 bases not matched to a gene; V was cut back by 5 bases and J by 5 bases. This CDR3 spans 16 amino acids. The CDR3 nucleotides read TGTGCCAGCAGGGAATTATTAGCGGGAGGTTTAGATACGCAGTATTTT. It translates to CASRELLAGGLDTQYF.

The chain has TRBV11-1 and TRBJ2-7; 8 positions match TRBD1. Germline V gene data show CDR1 as SGHAT and CDR2 as FQDESV (reference sequence). This CDR3 spans 13 amino acids. Trimming at V came to 3 bases and at J to 3 bases, leaving 1 base not matched to a gene. CDR3 sequence reads: CASSFTGGYEQYF. CDR3 bases: TGTGCCAGCAGCTTCACAGGGGGCTACGAGCAGTACTTC.

This clone has a single count. This sequence joins TRBV5-4 and TRBJ2-7; no firm D call. This CDR3 spans 14 amino acids. The germline CDR1 and CDR2 sequences are SGHNT and YYREEE (reference sequence). Deletions cut 0 bases from V and 0 bases from J, with 7 bases between. CDR3 amino acids: CASSLGGNSYEQYF. CDR3 in DNA: TGTGCCAGCAGCTTGGGCGGCAACTCCTACGAGCAGTACTTC.

V gene TRBV25-1 combines with J gene TRBJ1-4; D remains unclear. Trimming removed 1 base at V and 8 bases at J, with 14 bases between. Germline values: CDR1 MGHDK, CDR2 SYGVNS. The CDR3 totals 15 residues. The CDR3 DNA sequence: TGTGCCAGCAGTGAATGGAGGGAGGAAGGAGAAAAACTGTTTTTT. Protein: CASSEWREEGEKLFF.

The J gene is TRBJ1-2, the V gene TRBV20-1; D gene uncertain. The CDR3 consists of 12 residues. Germline lookup yields CDR1 DFQATT and CDR2 SNEGSKA (reference sequence). V dropped 3 bases and J dropped 0 bases, with 5 bases sitting between them. The CDR3 sequence is CSASRANYGYTF. CDR3 bases: TGCAGTGCTAGTCGGGCTAACTATGGCTACACCTTC.

CDR3 residues: CASTLYGGQAYGYTF. CDR3 in DNA: TGTGCCAGCACCTTATATGGGGGACAGGCTTATGGCTACACCTTC. This chain links TRBV28 with TRBJ1-2, with TRBD1 matching over 8 bases. V lost 7 bases to trimming and J lost 5 bases; unmatched junction nucleotides: 12. This CDR3 is 15 amino acids long. Per the germline V gene, CDR1 is MDHEN and CDR2 is SYDVKM.

The chain carries TRBV6-6 and TRBJ1-3, with 7 bases identical to TRBD1. Germline CDR1 is MNHNY and CDR2 is SVGAGI (reference sequence). Trimming took 7 bases from V and 0 from J; bases not matched to a gene: 6. The CDR3 covers 15 residues. CDR3 sequence (DNA): TGTGCCAGCACCTACACAGGGGACTCTGGAAACACCATATATTTT. This encodes CASTYTGDSGNTIYF.

The J gene is TRBJ2-1, the V gene TRBV7-9, with D possibly being TRBD1 (6 bases). Trimming pared 0 bases from V and 9 bases from J, leaving 21 bases between. Germline CDR1 and CDR2: SEHNR and FQNEAQ (reference sequence). This CDR3 is 17 amino acids long. The CDR3 DNA is TGTGCCAGCAGCTTAGCTATCCGTCTGAACAGGGACACTGAGCAGTTCTTC. This gives the protein CASSLAIRLNRDTEQFF.

The V gene is TRBV5-1, the J gene TRBJ2-1; TRBD2 matches 12 bases. The CDR3 sequence is 16 residues long. The V segment lost 0 bases and the J segment 9 bases; nucleotides outside the gene matches: 7. The germline gives CDR1 SGHRS, CDR2 YFSETQ. The DNA of the CDR3 is TGCGCCAGCAGCTTGGGGGGGACTAGCGGGTTTAGTGAGCAGTTCTTC. Residues: CASSLGGTSGFSEQFF.

This chain uses TRBV18 with TRBJ1-4, with TRBD1 as a possible D gene (6 bases). The CDR3 totals 14 residues. Germline V gene data show CDR1 as KGHSH and CDR2 as LQKENI. With 6 bases removed from V and 5 bases from J, the gap between germline ends came to 13 bases. The CDR3 loop is CASSQGLLNEKLFF. DNA of the CDR3: TGTGCCAGCTCCCAGGGGTTACTAAATGAAAAACTGTTTTTT.

The J gene is TRBJ2-2, the V gene TRBV18, with a tentative D call TRBD2 (6 bases). This CDR3 is 15 amino acids long. The V end was cut by 6 bases, the J end by 2 bases, with 13 bases between. Germline V gene data show CDR1 as KGHSH and CDR2 as LQKENI. CDR3 sequence reads: CASSQRRGNTGELFF. The CDR3 DNA is TGTGCCAGCTCGCAACGGCGGGGAAACACCGGGGAGCTGTTTTTT.

The rearrangement joins TRBV5-6 to TRBJ1-6, with 9 positions matching TRBD1. The V gene's germline CDR1 is SGHDT and CDR2 YYEEEE. The V and J ends lost 3 bases and 7 bases, in that order; junction bases with no gene match: 8. The CDR3 extends over 16 amino acids. CDR3 DNA: TGTGCCAGCAGCTACCTACAGGGGGCAGGAAATTCACCCCTCCACTTT. It specifies CASSYLQGAGNSPLHF.

The chain joins TRBV5-1 to TRBJ2-7; D is possibly TRBD2 (5 bases). V gave up 7 bases and J gave up 0 bases, with 14 bases separating them. Germline V gene data show CDR1 as SGHRS and CDR2 as YFSETQ. There are 14 residues in the CDR3. The chain's CDR3 is CASLVRLSSYEQYF. In DNA form, the CDR3 reads TGCGCCAGCTTAGTACGACTAAGCTCCTACGAGCAGTACTTC.

The rearrangement joins TRBV27 to TRBJ2-2; D not certain. Looked up from germline, CDR1 is MNHEY and CDR2 is SMNVEV (reference sequence). V was shortened by 3 bases and J by 7 bases, with 3 bases between the two germline ends. The CDR3 spans 11 residues. The DNA for the CDR3 is TGTGCCAGCAGTTTTAACGGGGAGCTGTTTTTT. This codes for CASSFNGELFF.

In the case of this clone: This sample also contains other DNA sequences that code for the same CDR3. The chain recombines TRBV18 with TRBJ1-6, with 8 bases matching TRBD1. In germline, CDR1 is KGHSH, CDR2 LQKENI. V was pared by 3 bases and J by 7 bases, with 2 bases of the junction left unmatched. CDR3 length: 14 residues. The CDR3 region is CASSPGTGNSPLHF. CDR3 DNA sequence: TGTGCCAGCTCACCCGGGACAGGCAATTCACCCCTCCACTTT.

In the case of this clone: The same CDR3 is also encoded by other DNA sequences in this sample. This chain connects TRBV7-8 to TRBJ1-2; 9 bases line up with TRBD1. The germline V gene encodes CDR1 SGHVS and CDR2 FQNEAQ. There are 14 residues in the CDR3. Trimming cost V 5 bases and J 2 bases; bases outside gene matches: 3. The CDR3 spells CASSLGQGNYGYTF. In DNA form, the CDR3 reads TGTGCCAGCAGCCTGGGACAGGGCAACTATGGCTACACCTTC.

The chain links TRBV5-4 to TRBJ1-1; TRBD1 is a possible D gene (6 bases). CDR3 size: 15 residues. From germline, CDR1 is SGHNT and CDR2 YYREEE (reference sequence). The V end was cut by 2 bases, the J end by 3 bases, with 14 bases between. DNA of the CDR3: TGTGCCAGCAGCTTACAGGGACGTGGGGACACTGAAGCTTTCTTT. Its protein product is CASSLQGRGDTEAFF.

V usage is TRBV18 and J usage is TRBJ1-2; 7 bases match TRBD1. Germline CDR1 KGHSH, CDR2 LQKENI. This CDR3 has 13 residues. V shed 6 bases and J 7 bases; nucleotides not matched to a gene: 8. The CDR3 DNA is TGTGCCAGCTCGAAAGACAGGGTTTCTGGCTACACCTTC. This encodes CASSKDRVSGYTF.

The gene calls are TRBV15 and TRBJ1-4; D may be TRBD1 (5 bases). CDR1 and CDR2 (germline): LNHNV, YYDKDF (reference sequence). CDR3 length: 21 residues. V was trimmed by 3 bases and J by 0 bases, leaving 26 bases between them. The CDR3 loop is CATSSPDLQGFTSSTNEKLFF. In DNA, the CDR3 is TGTGCCACCAGCAGCCCGGACCTCCAGGGTTTCACTTCCTCAACTAATGAAAAACTGTTTTTT.

The chain joins TRBV7-2 to TRBJ2-2; 7 bases agree with TRBD2. After removal of 3 bases from V and 3 bases from J, the junction contained 10 bases not matched to a gene. The germline gives CDR1 SGHTA, CDR2 FQGNSA. The CDR3 runs 17 residues. CDR3 loop: CASSFSISSGYTGELFF. DNA of the CDR3: TGTGCCAGCAGCTTTAGTATTTCTAGCGGCTACACCGGGGAGCTGTTTTTT.

This rearrangement joins TRBV30 to TRBJ1-1; no reliable D call. The CDR3 covers 14 residues. The V gene's germline CDR1 is GTSNPN and CDR2 SVGIG (reference sequence). Trimming removed 4 bases at V and 1 base at J, with 13 bases between. The CDR3 DNA reads as TGTGCCTGGAACCCCGTAATCGGGAACACTGAAGCTTTCTTT. Translation: CAWNPVIGNTEAFF.

This rearrangement joins TRBV5-4 to TRBJ1-4; 10 bases are shared with TRBD1. CDR1 and CDR2 from the germline V gene are SGHNT and YYREEE (reference sequence). The ends lost 4 bases at V and 5 bases at J; junction bases unmatched: 8. This CDR3 spans 16 amino acids. The CDR3, as DNA: TGTGCCAGCAGCCGCGGGACAGGGGCCGTAAATGAAAAACTGTTTTTT. This translates into CASSRGTGAVNEKLFF.

The rearrangement joins TRBV27 to TRBJ2-2; D is unresolved. Germline values: CDR1 MNHEY, CDR2 SMNVEV (reference sequence). The CDR3 has 11 amino acids. Trimming left V 5 bases short and J 6 bases short, with 4 bases between. The CDR3 loop is CASSRAGELFF. The CDR3 coding sequence is TGTGCCAGCAGTCGTGCCGGGGAGCTGTTTTTT.

The chain uses TRBV27 and TRBJ2-1; 9 bases are shared with TRBD2. With V trimmed by 4 bases and J by 3 bases, 4 bases remained unmatched. Looked up from germline, CDR1 is MNHEY and CDR2 is SMNVEV (reference sequence). The CDR3 totals 15 residues. DNA of the CDR3: TGTGCCAGCAGTTGGGGACTAGCCCACTACAATGAGCAGTTCTTC. Protein sequence: CASSWGLAHYNEQFF.